The present T cell receptor beta chain was sequenced within a study of blood T cell repertoires in COVID-19. Study-wide background: COVID-19 samples, acute and convalescent, were from the United States, Italy and Spain. PBMCs, B-cell-depleted T cells, or T cells provided the cDNA or gDNA that made up the material.

In the original processing: Nucleated cell number was recorded as an estimate derived from reference gene primer amplification. The repertoire was sequenced with immunoSEQ multiplex PCR; TCRdb's copy has only in-frame clones and lacks some. The DNA gave D and trimming, while V, J and clone size come from that table. The repertoire consists of around 270,000 clones, with about 86% occurring once and the leading ten covering roughly 2%. CDR3 length: 14 residues. Trimming removed 4 bases from V and 7 bases from J; junction bases left unmatched: 5. Per germline, CDR1 GTSNPN and CDR2 SVGIG (reference sequence).

Sequences were obtained from peripheral blood. The sequence was collected from a man aged 25-40 years with active or convalescent COVID-19. The V gene is TRBV30, the J gene TRBJ1-6, with TRBD1 matching over 9 bases. CDR3 region: CAWTSGTGNSPLHF. CDR3 bases: TGTGCCTGGACTTCCGGGACAGGGAATTCACCCCTCCACTTT.